The 18 T cell receptor beta chains below were found in one sample sequenced in a study of post-analysis software for immune sequencing data. TCR beta cDNA libraries included unique molecular identifiers. TCRdb passed the PCR reads through MiXCR, listing each CDR3 protein once. The sample carries over 700,000 distinct CDR3 sequences, roughly 27% recorded once. No antigen is known for these receptors. Broader study findings: The study found TRBV5-6, TRBV5-1 and TRBV20-1 among five or six TRBV segments more frequent in patients than controls.

Sequenced input: blood. The receptor set was obtained from a girl aged 5 to 17 with multiple sclerosis.

Points on this clonotype: This may come from a read error, since a much larger clone is one base off. V and J are TRBV20-1 and TRBJ2-5; D possibly corresponds to TRBD1 (5 bases). CDR3 length: 14 amino acids. Per the germline V gene, CDR1 is DFQATT and CDR2 is SNEGSKA (reference sequence). Trimming cost V 3 bases and J 7 bases, with 18 bases left between them. CDR3 loop: CSASDRNRCLTQYF. CDR3 DNA: TGCAGTGCTAGCGACAGAAACCGCTGTTTGACCCAGTACTTC.

The chain has TRBV20-1 and TRBJ1-1; D is unresolved. V lost 3 bases and J lost 11, with 13 bases in between. CDR1 is DFQATT and CDR2 is SNEGSKA in the germline V gene (reference sequence). The CDR3 is made up of 11 amino acids. CDR3 in DNA: TGCAGTGCTAGGGACTCTCTGCGGGCTTTCTTT. Translating gives CSARDSLRAFF.

This clonotype appeared a few times. V gene TRBV9 combines with J gene TRBJ2-3; D gene uncertain. Looked up from germline, CDR1 is SGDLS and CDR2 is YYNGEE. This CDR3 spans 15 amino acids. Between the trimmed V and J ends, which lost 0 bases and 4 bases, there was a span of 12 bases. The CDR3 DNA reads as TGTGCCAGCAGCGTAGCTGGCGGTCGGGCAGATACGCAGTATTTT. Translating it yields CASSVAGGRADTQYF.

The chain combines TRBV10-3 with TRBJ2-7; D might be TRBD1 (6 bases). V lost 10 bases, J lost 1 base, and 11 bases lay in between. The CDR3 consists of 12 residues. Germline CDR1 reads ENHRY; CDR2 reads SYGVKD. CDR3 loop: CATRTDSYEQYF. The CDR3 DNA reads as TGTGCCACCCGGACAGATTCCTACGAGCAGTACTTC.

The sample holds a few counts of this clonotype. V gene TRBV10-3 combines with J gene TRBJ1-2; maybe TRBD1 (5 bases). CDR1 ENHRY and CDR2 SYGVKD come from the germline V gene. The CDR3 contains 15 residues. Trimming removed 6 bases at V and 7 bases at J, with 21 bases between. CDR3 protein: CAIRDSHGAFGGYTF. The CDR3 DNA reads TGTGCCATCAGAGATTCCCATGGGGCTTTTGGTGGCTACACCTTC.

This clonotype came up a few times. DNA for the CDR3: TGCAGTGCCGGTGGAAACGGCGGGAGCAATGAGCAGTTCTTC. It translates to CSAGGNGGSNEQFF. The chain is built from TRBV20-1 and TRBJ2-1; 7 bases are shared with TRBD2. The ends lost 6 bases at V and 6 bases at J; junction bases unmatched: 11. CDR3 size: 14 residues. In germline, CDR1 is DFQATT, CDR2 SNEGSKA (reference sequence).

Worth noting for this clonotype: It is likely a read error, because the conserved phenylalanine at the end of the CDR3 is missing. The chain recombines TRBV5-1 with TRBJ2-6; the D is unclear. The CDR3 spans 16 residues. Germline loops: CDR1 SGHRS, CDR2 YFSETQ. Here the CDR3 reads CASGLDGDFGANVLTS. The DNA of the CDR3 is TGCGCCAGCGGCTTGGATGGGGATTTCGGGGCCAACGTCCTGACTTCC.

The V call is TRBV5-8, the J call TRBJ1-4; 7 nucleotides align to TRBD1. The CDR3 consists of 14 residues. The V gene end was trimmed by 7 bases and the J gene end by 8 bases; junction bases not matched to a gene: 11. Germline lookup yields CDR1 SGHTS and CDR2 YDEGEE. CDR3 region: CASRGPGGNEKLFF. The CDR3 DNA reads as TGTGCCAGCCGGGGCCCAGGGGGGAACGAAAAACTGTTTTTT.

This clonotype came up a few times. The chain joins TRBV7-9 to TRBJ2-7, with no clear D. V shed 1 base and J shed 0 bases, with 10 bases lying between them. This CDR3 has 15 residues. Germline CDR1 reads SEHNR; CDR2 reads FQNEAQ (reference sequence). The CDR3 DNA reads TGTGCCAGCAGCTTAGGTCCGGCGAGCTCCTACGAGCAGTACTTC. Encoded protein: CASSLGPASSYEQYF.

This clonotype occurred many times. The chain combines TRBV5-1 with TRBJ1-2; 9 bases map to TRBD1. Trimming cost V 0 bases and J 8 bases; bases outside gene matches: 5. Germline-derived CDR1 and CDR2 are SGHRS and YFSETQ. The CDR3 covers 14 residues. CDR3 loop: CASSLAGQGDGYTF. The CDR3 DNA is TGCGCCAGCAGCTTGGCGGGACAGGGTGACGGCTACACCTTC. Together with reference TRBV5-1 and TRBJ1-2, the CDR3 gives the full variable domain: KAGVTQTPRYLIKTRGQQVTLSCSPISGHRSVSWYQQTPGQGLQFLFEYFSETQRNKGNFPGRFSGRQFSNSRSEMNVSTLELGDSALYLCASSLAGQGDGYTFGSGTRLTVV.

Only a few counts were recorded for this clonotype. The chain couples TRBV4-1 to TRBJ2-1; 8 nucleotides match TRBD2. J lost 5 bases, V lost 0 bases, and 3 bases had no gene match. CDR1 and CDR2 from the germline V gene are MGHRA and YSYEKL. The CDR3 extends over 15 amino acids. The CDR3 reads CASSQDSAGDNEQFF. The CDR3 coding sequence is TGCGCCAGCAGCCAAGACTCAGCGGGGGACAATGAGCAGTTCTTC.

V is TRBV15 and J is TRBJ2-1; D is possibly TRBD2 (5 bases). The V gene's germline CDR1 is LNHNV and CDR2 YYDKDF (reference sequence). This CDR3 region has 15 residues. Trimming left V 1 base short and J 5 bases short, with 12 bases between. CDR3 loop: CATSRARVEHNEQFF. CDR3 nucleotides: TGTGCCACCAGCAGAGCGCGGGTTGAGCACAATGAGCAGTTCTTC.

V gene TRBV29-1 combines with J gene TRBJ1-1; 7 bases map to TRBD1. CDR3 length: 14 amino acids. Germline CDR1 and CDR2: SQVTM and ANQGSEA. The V gene end was trimmed by 6 bases and the J gene end by 4 bases; junction bases not matched to a gene: 11. The CDR3 here is CSVAKGALGTEAFF. The DNA of the CDR3 is TGCAGCGTCGCCAAGGGGGCCCTCGGCACTGAAGCTTTCTTT.

The chain is built from TRBV7-9 and TRBJ2-1; 11 bases align to TRBD1. Losses at the gene ends were 0 bases for V and 15 bases for J; bases not matched to a gene: 4. Looked up from germline, CDR1 is SEHNR and CDR2 is FQNEAQ (reference sequence). This CDR3 has 13 amino acids. CDR3 bases: TGTGCCAGCAGCTTAGCTCCGGGACAGGGGGTGTTCTTC. Translation gives CASSLAPGQGVFF.

The chain joins TRBV7-2 to TRBJ1-4; D gene uncertain. V lost 5 bases and J 3 bases, leaving 10 bases between the germline ends. CDR1 is SGHTA, CDR2 FQGNSA, per germline. The CDR3 is made up of 14 amino acids. The CDR3 DNA follows: TGTGCCAGCAGCACACCGATCCCTAATGAAAAACTGTTTTTT. It yields the protein CASSTPIPNEKLFF.

V gene TRBV7-2 combines with J gene TRBJ1-6; TRBD1 aligns across 7 bases. CDR1 SGHTA and CDR2 FQGNSA come from the germline V gene. The junction had 8 bases not matched to a gene; V was cut back by 5 bases and J by 7 bases. The CDR3 covers 15 residues. Here the CDR3 reads CASSQQGPGNSPLHF. The DNA for the CDR3 is TGTGCCAGCAGCCAACAGGGGCCGGGGAATTCACCCCTCCACTTT.

As to this clonotype: Mismatch with germline at one junction end may stem from a read error. CDR3 loop: CSALDYPGLAGVISYNERFF. CDR3 in DNA: TGCAGTGCCCTGGATTATCCGGGACTAGCGGGAGTCATCTCCTACAATGAGCGGTTCTTC. The chain couples TRBV20-1 to TRBJ2-1; TRBD2 aligns across 14 bases. Germline CDR1 DFQATT, CDR2 SNEGSKA (reference sequence). The CDR3 has 20 amino acids.

This clonotype was recorded many times. The rearrangement uses TRBV18 and TRBJ2-5, with no clear D. This CDR3 is 11 amino acids long. Trimming removed 0 bases from V and 5 bases from J, with 1 base in between. CDR1 KGHSH and CDR2 LQKENI come from the germline V gene. CDR3 nucleotide sequence: TGTGCCAGCTCACCACCGGAGACCCAGTACTTC. It encodes CASSPPETQYF.